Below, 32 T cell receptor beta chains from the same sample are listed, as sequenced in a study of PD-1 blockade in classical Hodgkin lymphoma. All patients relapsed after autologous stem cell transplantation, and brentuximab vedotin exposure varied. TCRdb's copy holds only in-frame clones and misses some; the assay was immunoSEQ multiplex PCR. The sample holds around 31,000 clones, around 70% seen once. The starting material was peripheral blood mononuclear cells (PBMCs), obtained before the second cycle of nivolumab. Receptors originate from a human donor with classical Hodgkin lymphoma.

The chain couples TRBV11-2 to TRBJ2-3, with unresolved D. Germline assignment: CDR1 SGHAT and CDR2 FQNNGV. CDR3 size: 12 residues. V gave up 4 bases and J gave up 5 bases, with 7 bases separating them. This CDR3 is CASSYGGDTQYF. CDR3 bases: TGTGCCAGCAGCTACGGTGGAGATACGCAGTATTTT.

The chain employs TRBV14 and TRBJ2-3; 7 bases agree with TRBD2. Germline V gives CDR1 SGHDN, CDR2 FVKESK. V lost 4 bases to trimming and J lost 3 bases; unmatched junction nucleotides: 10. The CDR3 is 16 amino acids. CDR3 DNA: TGTGCCAGCAGCCCGTGGCTCTGGGAGGGGACAGATACGCAGTATTTT. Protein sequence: CASSPWLWEGTDTQYF.

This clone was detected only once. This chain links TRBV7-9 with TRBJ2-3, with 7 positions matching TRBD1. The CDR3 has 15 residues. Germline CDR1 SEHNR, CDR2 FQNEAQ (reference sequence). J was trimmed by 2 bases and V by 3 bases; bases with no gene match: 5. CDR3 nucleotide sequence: TGTGCCAGCAGCTTGGCCGGGACAGACACAGATACGCAGTATTTT. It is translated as CASSLAGTDTDTQYF.

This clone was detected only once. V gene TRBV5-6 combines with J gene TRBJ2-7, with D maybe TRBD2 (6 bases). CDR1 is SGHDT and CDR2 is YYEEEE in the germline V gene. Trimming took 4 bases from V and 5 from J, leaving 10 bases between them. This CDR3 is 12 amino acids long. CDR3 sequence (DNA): TGTGCCAGCAGCACGTGGGGGGACGAGCAGTACTTC. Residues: CASSTWGDEQYF.

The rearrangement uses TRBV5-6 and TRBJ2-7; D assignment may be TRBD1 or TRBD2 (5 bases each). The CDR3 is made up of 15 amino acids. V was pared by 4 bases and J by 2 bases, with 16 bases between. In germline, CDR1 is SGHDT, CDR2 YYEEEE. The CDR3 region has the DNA TGTGCCAGCAGCCCCGTCGAGGGGTTCGCCTACGAGCAGTACTTC. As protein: CASSPVEGFAYEQYF.

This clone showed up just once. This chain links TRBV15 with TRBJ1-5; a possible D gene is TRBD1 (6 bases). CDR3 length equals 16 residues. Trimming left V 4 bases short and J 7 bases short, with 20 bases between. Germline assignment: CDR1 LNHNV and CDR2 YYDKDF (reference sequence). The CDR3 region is CATSKNRVIAGQPQHF. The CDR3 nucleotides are TGTGCCACCAGCAAAAACAGGGTAATCGCGGGACAGCCCCAGCATTTT.

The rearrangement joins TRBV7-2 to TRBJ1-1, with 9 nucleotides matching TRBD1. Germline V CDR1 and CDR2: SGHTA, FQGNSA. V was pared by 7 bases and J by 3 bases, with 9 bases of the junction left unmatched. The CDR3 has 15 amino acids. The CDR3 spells CASNTQRTGDTEAFF. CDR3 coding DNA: TGTGCCAGCAACACCCAACGGACAGGGGACACTGAAGCTTTCTTT.

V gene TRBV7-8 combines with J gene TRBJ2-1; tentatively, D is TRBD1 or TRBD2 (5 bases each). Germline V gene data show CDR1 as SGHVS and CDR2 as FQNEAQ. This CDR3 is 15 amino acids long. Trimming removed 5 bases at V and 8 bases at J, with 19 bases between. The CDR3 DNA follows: TGTGCCAGCAGCCCGCGAGGGGCGCAGGGCGATGAGCAGTTCTTC. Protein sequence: CASSPRGAQGDEQFF.

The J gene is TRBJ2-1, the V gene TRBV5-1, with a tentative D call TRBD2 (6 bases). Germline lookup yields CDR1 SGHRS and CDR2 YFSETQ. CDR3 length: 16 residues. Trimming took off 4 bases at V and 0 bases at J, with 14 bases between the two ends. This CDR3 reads CASSPGDSFSYNEQFF. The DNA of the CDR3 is TGCGCCAGCAGCCCGGGGGACTCCTTCTCCTACAATGAGCAGTTCTTC.

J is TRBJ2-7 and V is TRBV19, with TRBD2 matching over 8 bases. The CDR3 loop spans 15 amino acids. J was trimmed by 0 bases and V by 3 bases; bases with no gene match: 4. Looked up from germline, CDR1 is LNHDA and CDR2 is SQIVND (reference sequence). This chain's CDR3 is CASSMQGLVSYEQYF. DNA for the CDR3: TGTGCCAGTAGTATGCAGGGACTAGTCTCCTACGAGCAGTACTTC.

CDR3 protein: CAWSVGLLRELFF. The CDR3 nucleotides read TGTGCCTGGAGTGTGGGGCTACTGCGGGAGCTGTTTTTT. The V and J genes are TRBV30 and TRBJ2-2; D might be TRBD1 (5 bases). From germline, CDR1 is GTSNPN and CDR2 SVGIG (reference sequence). The CDR3 covers 13 residues. The V end was cut by 0 bases, the J end by 9 bases, with 11 bases between.

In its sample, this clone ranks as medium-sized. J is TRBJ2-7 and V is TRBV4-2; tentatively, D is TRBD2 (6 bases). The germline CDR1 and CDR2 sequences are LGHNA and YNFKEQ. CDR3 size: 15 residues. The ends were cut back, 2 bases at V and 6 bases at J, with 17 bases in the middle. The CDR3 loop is CASSQMEGSVAEQYF. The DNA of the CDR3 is TGTGCCAGCAGCCAAATGGAGGGGTCGGTCGCCGAGCAGTACTTC.

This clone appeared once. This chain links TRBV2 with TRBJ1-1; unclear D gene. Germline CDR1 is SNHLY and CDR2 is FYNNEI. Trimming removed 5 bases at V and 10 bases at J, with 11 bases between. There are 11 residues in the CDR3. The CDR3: CASSLREGAFF. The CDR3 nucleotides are TGTGCCAGCAGTCTTAGGGAAGGAGCTTTCTTT.

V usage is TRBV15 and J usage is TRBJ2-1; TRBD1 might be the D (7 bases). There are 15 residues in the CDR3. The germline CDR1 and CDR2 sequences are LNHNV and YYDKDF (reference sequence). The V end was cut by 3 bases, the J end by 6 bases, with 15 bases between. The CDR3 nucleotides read TGTGCCACCAGCAGGGCACAGGGGAGGATCAATGAGCAGTTCTTC. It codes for CATSRAQGRINEQFF.

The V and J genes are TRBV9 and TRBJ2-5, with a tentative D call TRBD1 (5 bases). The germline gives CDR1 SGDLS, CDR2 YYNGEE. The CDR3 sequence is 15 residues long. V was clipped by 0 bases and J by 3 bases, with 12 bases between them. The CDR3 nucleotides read TGTGCCAGCAGCGTAGAATGGGGCGGAAAAGAGACCCAGTACTTC. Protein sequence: CASSVEWGGKETQYF.

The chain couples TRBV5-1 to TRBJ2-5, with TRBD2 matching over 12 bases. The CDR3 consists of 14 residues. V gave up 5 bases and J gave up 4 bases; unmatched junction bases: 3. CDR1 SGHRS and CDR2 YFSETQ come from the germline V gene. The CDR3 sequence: CASRRTSGVETQYF. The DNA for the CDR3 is TGCGCCAGCAGAAGGACTAGCGGGGTAGAGACCCAGTACTTC.

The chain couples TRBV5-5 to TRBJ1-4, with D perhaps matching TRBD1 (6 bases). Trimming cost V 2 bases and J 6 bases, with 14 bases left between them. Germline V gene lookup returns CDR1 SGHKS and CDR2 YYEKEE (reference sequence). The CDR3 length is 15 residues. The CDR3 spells CASSFTDRYYEKLFF. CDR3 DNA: TGTGCCAGCAGCTTCACGGACAGATATTATGAAAAACTGTTTTTT.

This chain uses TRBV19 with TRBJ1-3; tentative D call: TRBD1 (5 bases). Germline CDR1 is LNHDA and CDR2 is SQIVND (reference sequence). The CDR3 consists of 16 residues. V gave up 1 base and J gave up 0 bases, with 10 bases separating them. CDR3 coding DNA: TGTGCCAGTAGTATAGTGGGGGACGTCTCTGGAAACACCATATATTTT. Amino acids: CASSIVGDVSGNTIYF.

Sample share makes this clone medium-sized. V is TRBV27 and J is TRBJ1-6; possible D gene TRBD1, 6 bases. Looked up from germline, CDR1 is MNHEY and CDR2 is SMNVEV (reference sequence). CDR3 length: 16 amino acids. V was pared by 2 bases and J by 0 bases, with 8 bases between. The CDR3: CASSLMGASYNSPLHF. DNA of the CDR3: TGTGCCAGCAGTTTAATGGGGGCCTCCTATAATTCACCCCTCCACTTT.

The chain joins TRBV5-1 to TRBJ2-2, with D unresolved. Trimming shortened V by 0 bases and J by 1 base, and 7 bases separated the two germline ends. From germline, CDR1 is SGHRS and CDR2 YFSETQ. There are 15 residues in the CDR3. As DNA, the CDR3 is TGCGCCAGCAGCTTGGGCTATTTGAACACCGGGGAGCTGTTTTTT. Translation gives CASSLGYLNTGELFF.

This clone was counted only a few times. In DNA form, the CDR3 reads TGTGCCAGCAGCTCACAGGTCGGGGGTTCACCCCTCCACTTT. Translation: CASSSQVGGSPLHF. The chain combines TRBV11-2 with TRBJ1-6; D is possibly TRBD1 (5 bases). The CDR3 loop spans 14 amino acids. Germline V lookup: CDR1 SGHAT, CDR2 FQNNGV. Trimming stripped 4 bases from V and 9 bases from J, with 13 bases between. The full variable domain, with the rest looked up from reference TRBV11-2 and TRBJ1-6, is EAGVAQSPRYKIIEKRQSVAFWCNPISGHATLYWYQQILGQGPKLLIQFQNNGVVDDSQLPKDRFSAERLKGVDSTLKIQPAKLEDSAVYLCASSSQVGGSPLHFGNGTRLTVT.

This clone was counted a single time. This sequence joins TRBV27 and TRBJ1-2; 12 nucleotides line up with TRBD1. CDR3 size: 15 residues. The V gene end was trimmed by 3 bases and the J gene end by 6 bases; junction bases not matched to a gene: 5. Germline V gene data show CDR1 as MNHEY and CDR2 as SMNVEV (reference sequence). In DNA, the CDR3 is TGTGCCAGCAGTTTCGGGACAGGGGGCAAGGATGGCTACACCTTC. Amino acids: CASSFGTGGKDGYTF.

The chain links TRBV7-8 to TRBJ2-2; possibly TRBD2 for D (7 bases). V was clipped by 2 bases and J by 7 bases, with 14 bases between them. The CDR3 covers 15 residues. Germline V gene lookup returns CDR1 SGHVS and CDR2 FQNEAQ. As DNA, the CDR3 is TGTGCCAGCAGCTTAAAGGGGGGGGCCGACGGGGAGCTGTTTTTT. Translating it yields CASSLKGGADGELFF.

The DNA of the CDR3 is TGTGCCAGCAGCTTGGTGGGGGACAGTCACACCGGGGAGCTGTTTTTT. It is translated as CASSLVGDSHTGELFF. V is TRBV5-8 and J is TRBJ2-2; the match to TRBD1 covers 7 bases. Losses at the gene ends were 0 bases for V and 3 bases for J; bases not matched to a gene: 5. Germline V gene sequence: CDR1 SGHTS, CDR2 YDEGEE. CDR3 length: 16 residues.

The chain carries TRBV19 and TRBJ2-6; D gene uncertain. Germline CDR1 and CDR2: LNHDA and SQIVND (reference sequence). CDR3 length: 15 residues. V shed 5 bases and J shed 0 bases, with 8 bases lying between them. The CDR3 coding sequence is TGTGCCAGTAGTTCCCTAGGCTCTGGGGCCAACGTCCTGACTTTC. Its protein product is CASSSLGSGANVLTF.

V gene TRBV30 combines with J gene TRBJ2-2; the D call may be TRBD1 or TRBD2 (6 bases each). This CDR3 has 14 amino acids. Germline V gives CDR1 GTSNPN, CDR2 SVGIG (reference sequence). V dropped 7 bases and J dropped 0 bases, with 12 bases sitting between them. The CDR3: CASSRGANTGELFF. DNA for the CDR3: TGTGCCTCGTCGAGGGGGGCGAACACCGGGGAGCTGTTTTTT.

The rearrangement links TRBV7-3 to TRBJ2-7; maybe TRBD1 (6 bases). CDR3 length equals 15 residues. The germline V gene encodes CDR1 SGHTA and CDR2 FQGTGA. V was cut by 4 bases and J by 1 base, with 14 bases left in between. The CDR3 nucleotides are TGTGCCAGCAGCTGGGGACATGGCCTATCCTACGAGCAGTACTTC. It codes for CASSWGHGLSYEQYF.

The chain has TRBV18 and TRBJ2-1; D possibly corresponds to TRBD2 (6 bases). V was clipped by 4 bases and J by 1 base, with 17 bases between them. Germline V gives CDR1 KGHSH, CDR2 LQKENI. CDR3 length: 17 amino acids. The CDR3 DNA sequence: TGTGCCAGCTCACGGGGACCCGGAGGGATATCCTACAATGAGCAGTTCTTC. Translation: CASSRGPGGISYNEQFF.

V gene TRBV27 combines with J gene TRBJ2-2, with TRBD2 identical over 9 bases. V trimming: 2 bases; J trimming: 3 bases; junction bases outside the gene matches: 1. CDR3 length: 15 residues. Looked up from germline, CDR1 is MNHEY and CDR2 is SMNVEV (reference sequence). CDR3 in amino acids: CASSLAGGYTGELFF. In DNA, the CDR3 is TGTGCCAGCAGTTTAGCGGGGGGGTACACCGGGGAGCTGTTTTTT.

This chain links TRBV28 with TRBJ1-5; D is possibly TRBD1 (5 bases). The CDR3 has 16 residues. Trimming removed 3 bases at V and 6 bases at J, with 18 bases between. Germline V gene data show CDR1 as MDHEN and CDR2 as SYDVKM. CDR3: CASSFRGRFHGQPQHF. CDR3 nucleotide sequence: TGTGCCAGCAGTTTCCGGGGACGGTTTCATGGTCAGCCCCAGCATTTT.

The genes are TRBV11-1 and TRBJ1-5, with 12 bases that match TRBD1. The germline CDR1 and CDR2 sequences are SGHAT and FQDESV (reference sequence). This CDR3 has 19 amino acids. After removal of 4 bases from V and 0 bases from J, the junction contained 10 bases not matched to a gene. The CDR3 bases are TGTGCCAGCAGCTGGCCCGGGACAGGGGGCCCGTATAGCAATCAGCCCCAGCATTTT. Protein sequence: CASSWPGTGGPYSNQPQHF. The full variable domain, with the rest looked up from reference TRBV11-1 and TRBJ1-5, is EAEVAQSPRYKITEKSQAVAFWCDPISGHATLYWYRQILGQGPELLVQFQDESVVDDSQLPKDRFSAERLKGVDSTLKIQPAELGDSAMYLCASSWPGTGGPYSNQPQHFGDGTRLSIL.

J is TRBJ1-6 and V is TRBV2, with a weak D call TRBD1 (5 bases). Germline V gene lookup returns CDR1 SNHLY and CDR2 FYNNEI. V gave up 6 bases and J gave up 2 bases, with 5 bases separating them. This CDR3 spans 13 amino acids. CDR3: CASRGAYNSPLHF. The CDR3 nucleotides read TGTGCCAGCAGAGGGGCCTATAATTCACCCCTCCACTTT.